A selection of T cell receptor beta chains follows, all from one sample in a study of long-term antiretroviral therapy in people with HIV. Sequenced by immunoSEQ multiplex PCR; TCRdb stores in-frame clones only, minus some. The sample includes roughly 21,000 clones, around 90% of them seen just once. The sequenced sample was unsorted PBMCs, obtained 0.2 years before starting antiretroviral therapy. The receptors derive from a man in his late teens or twenties with HIV. CDR3s include the opening cysteine and the closing phenylalanine or tryptophan. A D gene is named only where the DNA matches it firmly. Only some rows state a clone size, as once, few, many or a class for expanded clones.

j_gene,abundance,d_gene,v_gene,CDR3nt,CDR3aa
TRBJ2-2,few,.,TRBV11-2,TGTGCCAGCAGCTTAGACCCCACCGGGGAGCTGTTTTTT,CASSLDPTGELFF
TRBJ1-2,.,.,TRBV15,TGTGCCACCAGCAGAGCGGTGGGAAGGGGCAGGTATGGCTACACCTTC,CATSRAVGRGRYGYTF
TRBJ1-4,.,.,TRBV7-9,TGTGCCAGCAGCAGGACAGAAACTAATGAAAAACTGTTTTTT,CASSRTETNEKLFF
TRBJ2-3,.,TRBD2,TRBV5-1,TGCGCCAGCAGTTTGGCGGGGGGCACAGATACGCAGTATTTT,CASSLAGGTDTQYF
TRBJ2-3,few,TRBD2,TRBV25-1,TGTGCCAGCAGTGAATTTTTTTCTAGCGGGAGTTCGGGAGATACGCAGTATTTT,CASSEFFSSGSSGDTQYF
TRBJ2-2,.,TRBD2,TRBV13,TGTGCCAGCAGCGAAACCCTCCTTCTAGCGGGGGGGCCCGGGGAGCTGTTTTTT,CASSETLLLAGGPGELFF
TRBJ2-7,.,.,TRBV5-4,TGTGCCAGCAGCCCTAACCCCGGGACTCCTCTCGAGCAGTACTTC,CASSPNPGTPLEQYF
TRBJ2-7,.,TRBD2,TRBV11-2,TGTGCCAGCGTCTCCGTAGCGGGAGGGCTAGACGAGCAGTACTTC,CASVSVAGGLDEQYF
TRBJ2-1,.,TRBD1,TRBV7-9,TGTGCCAGCAGCTTTTCTTCCGGGACAGGGCTTAATGAGCAGTTCTTC,CASSFSSGTGLNEQFF
TRBJ2-5,.,.,TRBV20-1,TGCAGTGCTAGAGTGGGGGAGACCCAGTACTTC,CSARVGETQYF
TRBJ2-3,.,.,TRBV7-3,TGTGCCAGCAGCGACCAGGGGATCACAGATACGCAGTATTTT,CASSDQGITDTQYF
TRBJ1-2,few,.,TRBV6-5,TGTGCCAGCAGACCCGGTGGGGGCTATGGCTACACCTTC,CASRPGGGYGYTF
TRBJ2-7,.,.,TRBV27,TGTGCCAGCAGTCTCCTACCGGGACCCTCACCGACCTACGAGCAGTACTTC,CASSLLPGPSPTYEQYF
TRBJ1-1,.,.,TRBV30,TGTGCCTGGGAGACAGGGAACACTGAAGCTTTCTTT,CAWETGNTEAFF
TRBJ2-5,.,TRBD2,TRBV6-4,TGTGCCAGCAGTGTCGGTAGCGGGAATTTTGAAGAGACCCAGTACTTC,CASSVGSGNFEETQYF
TRBJ2-3,.,.,TRBV7-9,TGTGCCAGCAGCTTTTTGCTGGATACGCAGTATTTT,CASSFLLDTQYF
TRBJ2-5,few,.,TRBV6-1,TGTGCCAGCAGTCCAGGTACTGGTTCCGTGGAGACCCAGTACTTC,CASSPGTGSVETQYF
TRBJ2-7,once,.,TRBV9,TGTGCCAGCAGCGTAGACCCGGCGGCCCCCTACGAGCAGTACTTC,CASSVDPAAPYEQYF
TRBJ2-5,.,.,TRBV6-5,TGTGCCAGCAGTCCCGGGGACTCCCAAGAGACCCAGTACTTC,CASSPGDSQETQYF
TRBJ2-1,.,.,TRBV29-1,TGCAGCGTTTTACTAGTTGGTGAGCAGTTCTTC,CSVLLVGEQFF
TRBJ2-7,.,TRBD2,TRBV7-8,TGTGCCAGCAGCCGGACTAGCGGGAGCTACGAGCAGTACTTC,CASSRTSGSYEQYF
TRBJ2-7,.,.,TRBV28,TGTGCCAGCAGGACCAGGAGGGTAACCAGGTCCGGCGAGCAGTACTTC,CASRTRRVTRSGEQYF
TRBJ2-6,.,.,TRBV27,TGTGCCAGCAGGGTCAGACTCTCTGGGGCCAACGTCCTGACTTTC,CASRVRLSGANVLTF
TRBJ1-1,.,.,TRBV5-1,TGCGCCAGCAGCCTAGGGGCCTTGAACACTGAAGCTTTCTTT,CASSLGALNTEAFF
TRBJ1-3,.,.,TRBV28,TGTGCCAGCAGTTTTTTTTGGGTAGGGGGAAACACCATATATTTT,CASSFFWVGGNTIYF
TRBJ2-1,.,TRBD2,TRBV9,TGTGCCAGCAGCCTAACCGGGACTAGCGGCCCGAGCTCCTACAATGAGCAGTTCTTC,CASSLTGTSGPSSYNEQFF
TRBJ2-5,.,.,TRBV11-3,TGTGCCAGCAGCGCAGGAGGGGAACCAGAGACCCAGTACTTC,CASSAGGEPETQYF
TRBJ2-7,.,TRBD2,TRBV27,TGTGCCAGCAGTTTCGGGGGGGAGCAGTACTTC,CASSFGGEQYF
TRBJ1-5,.,.,TRBV5-4,TGTGCCAGCAGCTCCTTTGGAGCTCAGCCCCAGCATTTT,CASSSFGAQPQHF
TRBJ1-1,.,TRBD1,TRBV19,TGTGCCAGTAGTACAGGGGGTCTACACACTGAAGCTTTCTTT,CASSTGGLHTEAFF
TRBJ2-1,.,TRBD1,TRBV2,TGTGCCAGTTACCGCCGGGACAGGGGTTCGGGTGAGCAGTTCTTC,CASYRRDRGSGEQFF
TRBJ1-1,.,.,TRBV7-2,TGTGCCAGCAGCTTGAGGGGGTTCAGGGGTGAAGCTTTCTTT,CASSLRGFRGEAFF
TRBJ1-1,.,.,TRBV7-6,TGTGCCAGCAGCTTATCGGGGGGGAACACTGAAGCTTTCTTT,CASSLSGGNTEAFF